The T cell receptor (beta chain) described here comes from a study of identical twins. A universal primer site was incorporated via template switching, and the cDNA contained unique molecular identifiers. TCRdb ran MiXCR on the 5' RACE reads and lists one entry per CDR3 protein. Counted here are around 340,000 distinct CDR3 sequences, over 9% occurring once; the ten biggest clones make up 7.2%. This clonotype was counted ten times or more. The same sample was also used in a study of yellow fever vaccine responses in identical twins.

This clonotype was sampled from a young woman in good health. The specimen sequenced was CD8+ T cells sorted from blood.

The CDR3 sequence: CASSLDSYGYTF. Here the CDR3 DNA reads TGTGCCAGCAGTTTGGACAGCTATGGCTACACCTTC. The chain joins TRBV12-3 or TRBV12-4 to TRBJ1-2, with D perhaps TRBD1 (6 bases). This CDR3 is built from 12 residues. Trimming took 3 bases from V and 4 from J, leaving 6 bases between them.